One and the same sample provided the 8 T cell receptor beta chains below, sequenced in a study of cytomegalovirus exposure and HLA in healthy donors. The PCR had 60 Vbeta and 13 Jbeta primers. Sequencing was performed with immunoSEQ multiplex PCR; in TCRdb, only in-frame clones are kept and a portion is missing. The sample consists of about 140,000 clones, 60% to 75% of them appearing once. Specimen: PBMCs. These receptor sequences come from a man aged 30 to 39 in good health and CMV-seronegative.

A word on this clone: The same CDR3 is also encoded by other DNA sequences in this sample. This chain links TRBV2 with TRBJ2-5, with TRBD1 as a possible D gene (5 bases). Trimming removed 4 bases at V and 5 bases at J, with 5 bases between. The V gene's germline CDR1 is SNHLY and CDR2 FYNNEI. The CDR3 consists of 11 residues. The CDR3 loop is CASSGGETQYF. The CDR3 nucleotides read TGTGCCAGCAGTGGGGGCGAGACCCAGTACTTC.

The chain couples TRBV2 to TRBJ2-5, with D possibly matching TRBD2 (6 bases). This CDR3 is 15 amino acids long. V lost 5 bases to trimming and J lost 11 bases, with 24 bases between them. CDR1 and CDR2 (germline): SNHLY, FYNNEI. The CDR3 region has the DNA TGTGCCAGCAGTTTAGATTTAGCGGACCCGTCTGAGCAGTACTTC. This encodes CASSLDLADPSEQYF.

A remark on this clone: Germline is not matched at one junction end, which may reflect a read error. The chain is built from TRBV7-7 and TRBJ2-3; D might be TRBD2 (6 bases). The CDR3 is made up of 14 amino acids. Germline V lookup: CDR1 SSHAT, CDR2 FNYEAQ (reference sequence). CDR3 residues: CASSLAASADTQYF. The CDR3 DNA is TGTGCTAGCAGCTTAGCGGCCTCTGCAGATACGCAGTATTTT.

CDR3 in DNA: TGCGCCAGCAGCTCTGGCCTAGCGGGGGGGAACACCGGGGAGCTGTTTTTT. Translation gives CASSSGLAGGNTGELFF. The V gene is TRBV5-1, the J gene TRBJ2-2; 11 nucleotides line up with TRBD2. Trimming at V came to 3 bases and at J to 1 base, leaving 5 bases not matched to a gene. Germline V gene sequence: CDR1 SGHRS, CDR2 YFSETQ. The CDR3 is 17 amino acids. The full variable domain, in which reference TRBV5-1 and TRBJ2-2 provide the parts outside the CDR3, is KAGVTQTPRYLIKTRGQQVTLSCSPISGHRSVSWYQQTPGQGLQFLFEYFSETQRNKGNFPGRFSGRQFSNSRSEMNVSTLELGDSALYLCASSSGLAGGNTGELFFGEGSRLTVL.

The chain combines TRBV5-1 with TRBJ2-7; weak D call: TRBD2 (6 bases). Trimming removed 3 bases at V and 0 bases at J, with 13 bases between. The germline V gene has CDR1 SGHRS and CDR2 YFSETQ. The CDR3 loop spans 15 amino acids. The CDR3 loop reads CASSWGDPNSYEQYF. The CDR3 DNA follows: TGCGCCAGCAGCTGGGGGGACCCTAACTCCTACGAGCAGTACTTC.

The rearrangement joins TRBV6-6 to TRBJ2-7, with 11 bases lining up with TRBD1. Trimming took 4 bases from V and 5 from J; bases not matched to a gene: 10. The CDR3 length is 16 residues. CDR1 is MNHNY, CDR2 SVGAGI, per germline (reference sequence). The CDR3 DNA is TGTGCCAGCAGTTTGCCCGGACAGGGGGCCATCGACGAGCAGTACTTC. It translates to CASSLPGQGAIDEQYF.

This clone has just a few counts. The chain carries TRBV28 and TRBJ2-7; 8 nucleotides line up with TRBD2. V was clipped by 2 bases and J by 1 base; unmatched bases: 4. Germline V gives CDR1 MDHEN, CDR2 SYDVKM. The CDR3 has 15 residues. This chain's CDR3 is CASSLGTRASYEQYF. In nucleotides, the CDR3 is TGTGCCAGCAGTTTAGGGACTAGGGCGTCCTACGAGCAGTACTTC. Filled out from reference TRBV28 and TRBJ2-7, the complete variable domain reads DVKVTQSSRYLVKRTGEKVFLECVQDMDHENMFWYRQDPGLGLRLIYFSYDVKMKEKGDIPEGYSVSREKKERFSLILESASTNQTSMYLCASSLGTRASYEQYFGPGTRLTVT.

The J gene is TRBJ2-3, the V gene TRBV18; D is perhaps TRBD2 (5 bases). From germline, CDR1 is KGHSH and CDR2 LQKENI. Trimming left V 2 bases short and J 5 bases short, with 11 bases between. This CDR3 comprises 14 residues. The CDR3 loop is CASSPVGVEDTQYF. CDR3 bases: TGTGCCAGCTCACCAGTCGGGGTCGAAGATACGCAGTATTTT.